Listed here is a single T cell receptor beta chain. No antigen is known for it. These data originate in a study of OX40 agonist ivuxolimab in advanced cancers. As for the study in general: Intravenous ivuxolimab was administered to patients every 2 weeks at 0.01 to 10 mg/kg. Study-wide points: Dose levels from 0.1 to 3.0 mg/kg saw CD4+ and CD8+ blood T cells expand clonally by week 6.

Profiling relied on immunoSEQ multiplex PCR, and the TCRdb table lists in-frame clones only, not all of them. The sample contains some 86,000 clones, 90% to 95% of which appear only once. The V and J ends lost 5 bases and 0 bases respectively, with 10 bases between them. Germline V lookup: CDR1 SQVTM, CDR2 ANQGSEA. CDR3 length equals 13 residues. Individuals having autoimmune disease history or systemic immunosuppression were not enrolled. The V and J genes are TRBV29-1 and TRBJ1-1, with no clear D. This clonotype originated in an adult with an advanced solid tumor such as melanoma, head and neck, liver or kidney cancer. This specimen was CD4+ or CD8+ T cells sorted from blood, taken in a trial of the OX40 agonist ivuxolimab. The CDR3 here is CSVTGPMNTEAFF. CDR3 bases: TGCAGCGTTACGGGCCCCATGAACACTGAAGCTTTCTTT. Drawing the rest from reference TRBV29-1 and TRBJ1-1, the complete variable domain is SAVISQKPSRDICQRGTSLTIQCQVDSQVTMMFWYRQQPGQSLTLIATANQGSEATYESGFVIDKFPISRPNLTFSTLTVSNMSPEDSSIYLCSVTGPMNTEAFFGQGTRLTVV.